The sequence of this T cell receptor (beta chain) was determined in a study of T cell repertoires in aging, cancer and after chemotherapy. Trimming pared 8 bases from V and 7 bases from J, leaving 24 bases between. This CDR3 has 15 amino acids. CDR1 is MDHEN and CDR2 is SYDVKM in the germline V gene. A mixed TRB-A/B primer pool amplified rearranged TRB by multiplex touch-down PCR. MiXCR, run by TCRdb on the multiplex PCR reads, gives a single entry per CDR3 protein. The repertoire holds approximately 920 distinct CDR3 sequences, with more than 25% as singletons. TCR beta rearrangements were amplified from peripheral blood genomic DNA.

The rearrangement joins TRBV28 to TRBJ2-7; maybe TRBD1 (6 bases). The sequencing sample was made of blood. The clonotype comes from a human donor with a blood cancer. CDR3 DNA sequence: TGTGCCAGCGACGACCACAGGGTACCAGGTGGAGAGCAGTACTTC. Its translation: CASDDHRVPGGEQYF.